The rows below give T cell receptor beta chains drawn from one sample of a study of T cell repertoires and HLA-DP antigens. No cognate antigen is known for these TCRs. Clones were sequenced by immunoSEQ multiplex PCR, and TCRdb holds only the in-frame ones, with some missing. The sample lists some 110,000 clones, 80% to 95% occurring once. The specimen was CD4+ T cells from PBMCs. Source of these receptors: a woman aged 18-35 years in good health and CMV-seronegative. Both conserved end residues are part of each CDR3. D genes are given only for firm matches. Part of the rows lack a size; the others show once, few, many or a class for expanded clones.

clone_size: -; j_call: TRBJ1-1; v_call: TRBV19; d_call: TRBD1; cdr3_aa: CASTHRGLHTEAFF; cdr3_nt: TGTGCCAGTACCCACAGGGGACTTCACACTGAAGCTTTCTTT
clone_size: -; j_call: TRBJ2-5; v_call: TRBV6-1; d_call: TRBD1; cdr3_aa: CASSEGDRQETQYF; cdr3_nt: TGTGCCAGCAGTGAGGGGGACAGGCAAGAGACCCAGTACTTC
clone_size: once; j_call: TRBJ1-1; v_call: TRBV5-1; d_call: -; cdr3_aa: CASSLAGRGNTEAFF; cdr3_nt: TGCGCCAGCAGCTTGGCCGGGAGAGGGAACACTGAAGCTTTCTTT
clone_size: -; j_call: TRBJ1-2; v_call: TRBV7-3; d_call: TRBD1; cdr3_aa: CASSQRSVWPRGGGYTF; cdr3_nt: TGTGCCAGCAGCCAACGATCGGTTTGGCCCCGAGGGGGCGGCTACACCTTC
clone_size: -; j_call: TRBJ2-2; v_call: TRBV18; d_call: TRBD1; cdr3_aa: CASSRDRDGTGELFF; cdr3_nt: TGTGCCAGCTCACGGGACAGGGATGGCACCGGGGAGCTGTTTTTT
clone_size: -; j_call: TRBJ1-2; v_call: TRBV2; d_call: -; cdr3_aa: CASNQQSNYGYTF; cdr3_nt: TGTGCCAGCAACCAACAGAGCAACTATGGCTACACCTTC
clone_size: -; j_call: TRBJ2-3; v_call: TRBV5-4; d_call: TRBD2; cdr3_aa: CASSLAGGSGTQYF; cdr3_nt: TGTGCCAGCAGCTTAGCGGGGGGTTCAGGAACGCAGTATTTT
clone_size: -; j_call: TRBJ1-2; v_call: TRBV29-1; d_call: -; cdr3_aa: CSVVREFGYGYTF; cdr3_nt: TGCAGCGTTGTTCGGGAGTTCGGCTATGGCTACACCTTC
clone_size: once; j_call: TRBJ2-3; v_call: TRBV7-9; d_call: -; cdr3_aa: CASSLPRRTDTQYF; cdr3_nt: TGTGCCAGCAGCCTCCCGCGGAGGACAGATACGCAGTATTTT
clone_size: few; j_call: TRBJ2-7; v_call: TRBV18; d_call: TRBD2; cdr3_aa: CASSQTSGTYEQYF; cdr3_nt: TGTGCCAGCTCACAAACTAGCGGGACCTACGAGCAGTACTTC
clone_size: -; j_call: TRBJ1-2; v_call: TRBV5-1; d_call: -; cdr3_aa: CASSWQGHQRGYGYTF; cdr3_nt: TGCGCCAGCAGCTGGCAGGGACACCAAAGGGGCTATGGCTACACCTTC
clone_size: -; j_call: TRBJ1-1; v_call: TRBV5-1; d_call: TRBD1; cdr3_aa: CASSSGQENTEAFF; cdr3_nt: TGCGCCAGCAGCTCGGGACAGGAGAACACTGAAGCTTTCTTT
clone_size: -; j_call: TRBJ1-2; v_call: TRBV5-1; d_call: -; cdr3_aa: CASSLVVPLYGYTF; cdr3_nt: TGCGCCAGCAGCTTGGTAGTACCGCTCTATGGCTACACCTTC
clone_size: -; j_call: TRBJ1-1; v_call: TRBV18; d_call: -; cdr3_aa: CASSPRELEAFF; cdr3_nt: TGTGCCAGCTCACCCAGGGAGCTCGAAGCTTTCTTT
clone_size: -; j_call: TRBJ2-3; v_call: TRBV11-1; d_call: -; cdr3_aa: CASSLQLATDTQYF; cdr3_nt: TGTGCCAGCAGCTTACAGCTGGCCACAGATACGCAGTATTTT
clone_size: -; j_call: TRBJ2-7; v_call: TRBV9; d_call: TRBD1; cdr3_aa: CASSATGTVSSEQYF; cdr3_nt: TGTGCCAGCAGCGCTACCGGGACAGTTAGCAGCGAGCAGTACTTC
clone_size: -; j_call: TRBJ2-7; v_call: TRBV30; d_call: -; cdr3_aa: CAWTTGRGAEQYF; cdr3_nt: TGTGCCTGGACGACGGGCAGGGGAGCCGAGCAGTACTTC
clone_size: -; j_call: TRBJ2-2; v_call: TRBV10-3; d_call: TRBD2; cdr3_aa: CAISLAVNTGELFF; cdr3_nt: TGTGCCATCAGCCTAGCGGTAAACACCGGGGAGCTGTTTTTT
clone_size: -; j_call: TRBJ2-2; v_call: TRBV27; d_call: TRBD2; cdr3_aa: CASSLLYVAGGPSTGELFF; cdr3_nt: TGTGCCAGCAGTTTATTATATGTGGCGGGAGGGCCGAGCACCGGGGAGCTGTTTTTT
clone_size: once; j_call: TRBJ1-3; v_call: TRBV6-5; d_call: TRBD1; cdr3_aa: CASSWGTGFSGNTIYF; cdr3_nt: TGTGCCAGCAGTTGGGGGACAGGGTTTTCTGGAAACACCATATATTTT
clone_size: -; j_call: TRBJ1-2; v_call: TRBV2; d_call: -; cdr3_aa: CASREVYGYTF; cdr3_nt: TGTGCCAGCAGGGAGGTATATGGCTACACCTTC
clone_size: medium-sized; j_call: TRBJ1-5; v_call: TRBV6-5; d_call: -; cdr3_aa: CASSYSYEGSQRTQHF; cdr3_nt: TGTGCCAGCAGTTACTCGTATGAGGGGTCTCAAAGGACCCAGCATTTT
clone_size: -; j_call: TRBJ2-5; v_call: TRBV28; d_call: -; cdr3_aa: CASSFTTQETQYF; cdr3_nt: TGTGCCAGCAGTTTCACGACTCAAGAGACCCAGTACTTC
clone_size: -; j_call: TRBJ1-2; v_call: TRBV4-2; d_call: TRBD1; cdr3_aa: CASSQTDREGYGYTF; cdr3_nt: TGTGCCAGCAGCCAAACGGACAGGGAGGGGTATGGCTACACCTTC
clone_size: -; j_call: TRBJ2-7; v_call: TRBV30; d_call: TRBD2; cdr3_aa: CAYTQGLAGDYEQYF; cdr3_nt: TGTGCCTATACACAAGGACTAGCGGGAGACTACGAGCAGTACTTC
clone_size: few; j_call: TRBJ1-1; v_call: TRBV7-9; d_call: -; cdr3_aa: CASMNPGRATEAFF; cdr3_nt: TGTGCCAGCATGAATCCGGGTAGGGCGACTGAAGCTTTCTTT
clone_size: -; j_call: TRBJ2-1; v_call: TRBV11-1; d_call: TRBD2; cdr3_aa: CASSHGLAGVGEQFF; cdr3_nt: TGTGCCAGCAGCCACGGACTAGCGGGGGTAGGTGAGCAGTTCTTC
clone_size: -; j_call: TRBJ1-1; v_call: TRBV7-9; d_call: -; cdr3_aa: CASSLLQAAEAFF; cdr3_nt: TGTGCCAGCAGCTTACTACAGGCCGCTGAAGCTTTCTTT
clone_size: -; j_call: TRBJ2-7; v_call: TRBV6-1; d_call: TRBD1; cdr3_aa: CASSDVSRDRGSEQYF; cdr3_nt: TGTGCCAGCAGTGACGTTTCCCGGGACAGGGGATCCGAGCAGTACTTC
clone_size: -; j_call: TRBJ1-4; v_call: TRBV9; d_call: -; cdr3_aa: CASSAGPSGGGEKLFF; cdr3_nt: TGTGCCAGCAGCGCCGGGCCGTCTGGTGGGGGTGAAAAACTGTTTTTT
clone_size: -; j_call: TRBJ1-5; v_call: TRBV28; d_call: -; cdr3_aa: CASRGVGPRRGTKPQHF; cdr3_nt: TGTGCCAGCAGGGGAGTAGGGCCGCGCAGGGGAACTAAGCCCCAGCATTTT
clone_size: -; j_call: TRBJ2-5; v_call: TRBV23-1; d_call: -; cdr3_aa: CASRGWQEQETQYF; cdr3_nt: TGCGCCAGCAGAGGGTGGCAGGAACAAGAGACCCAGTACTTC
clone_size: -; j_call: TRBJ2-5; v_call: TRBV7-8; d_call: -; cdr3_aa: CASIGGQRQETQYF; cdr3_nt: TGTGCCAGCATCGGGGGTCAAAGGCAAGAGACCCAGTACTTC
clone_size: -; j_call: TRBJ2-3; v_call: TRBV7-3; d_call: TRBD2; cdr3_aa: CASSALGLAAASDTQYF; cdr3_nt: TGTGCCAGCAGCGCACTGGGACTAGCGGCGGCATCAGATACGCAGTATTTT
clone_size: -; j_call: TRBJ2-1; v_call: TRBV28; d_call: TRBD1; cdr3_aa: CASSLAGQGARNEQFF; cdr3_nt: TGTGCCAGCAGTTTAGCAGGACAGGGGGCGCGCAATGAGCAGTTCTTC
clone_size: once; j_call: TRBJ2-5; v_call: TRBV5-1; d_call: TRBD1; cdr3_aa: CASGTGGEETQYF; cdr3_nt: TGCGCCAGCGGAACAGGGGGCGAAGAGACCCAGTACTTC
clone_size: -; j_call: TRBJ2-7; v_call: TRBV6-1; d_call: TRBD2; cdr3_aa: CASSESARGGTKYEQYF; cdr3_nt: TGTGCCAGCAGTGAATCGGCCCGGGGAGGGACTAAGTACGAGCAGTACTTC
clone_size: -; j_call: TRBJ1-3; v_call: TRBV14; d_call: -; cdr3_aa: CASSQDRLGSGNTIYF; cdr3_nt: TGTGCCAGCAGCCAAGATCGGTTAGGCTCTGGAAACACCATATATTTT
clone_size: -; j_call: TRBJ1-1; v_call: TRBV20-1; d_call: -; cdr3_aa: CSARGNTEAFF; cdr3_nt: TGCAGTGCTAGGGGGAACACTGAAGCTTTCTTT
clone_size: -; j_call: TRBJ2-1; v_call: TRBV18; d_call: -; cdr3_aa: CASSYSYTDYNEQFF; cdr3_nt: TGTGCCAGCTCCTACTCTTATACGGATTACAATGAGCAGTTCTTC
clone_size: once; j_call: TRBJ2-3; v_call: TRBV11-1; d_call: TRBD2; cdr3_aa: CASSKIAGGRTDTQYF; cdr3_nt: TGTGCCAGCAGCAAAATAGCGGGGGGCCGCACAGATACGCAGTATTTT
clone_size: -; j_call: TRBJ2-5; v_call: TRBV18; d_call: TRBD2; cdr3_aa: CASSPLAGGQETQYF; cdr3_nt: TGTGCCAGCTCACCACTAGCGGGAGGACAAGAGACCCAGTACTTC
clone_size: -; j_call: TRBJ2-1; v_call: TRBV4-2; d_call: -; cdr3_aa: CASSQVRDSYNEQFF; cdr3_nt: TGTGCCAGCAGCCAAGTAAGGGACTCCTACAATGAGCAGTTCTTC
clone_size: once; j_call: TRBJ1-3; v_call: TRBV5-1; d_call: -; cdr3_aa: CASSLTGFGNTIYF; cdr3_nt: TGCGCCAGCAGCTTGACGGGTTTCGGAAACACCATATATTTT
clone_size: -; j_call: TRBJ2-7; v_call: TRBV6-1; d_call: -; cdr3_aa: CASNPRAGPYEQYF; cdr3_nt: TGTGCCAGCAACCCAAGGGCAGGTCCGTACGAGCAGTACTTC
clone_size: -; j_call: TRBJ1-4; v_call: TRBV11-2; d_call: -; cdr3_aa: CASSRDPSGEKLFF; cdr3_nt: TGTGCCAGCAGCCGAGATCCGAGCGGTGAAAAACTGTTTTTT
clone_size: once; j_call: TRBJ1-4; v_call: TRBV2; d_call: -; cdr3_aa: CASSELQFNEKLFF; cdr3_nt: TGTGCCAGCAGTGAATTACAGTTTAATGAAAAACTGTTTTTT
clone_size: once; j_call: TRBJ1-2; v_call: TRBV9; d_call: TRBD1; cdr3_aa: CASSIGTGNYGYTF; cdr3_nt: TGTGCCAGCAGCATCGGGACAGGGAACTATGGCTACACCTTC
clone_size: -; j_call: TRBJ1-5; v_call: TRBV27; d_call: -; cdr3_aa: CASRGSWDSQPQHF; cdr3_nt: TGTGCCAGCAGAGGGTCCTGGGATAGTCAGCCCCAGCATTTT
clone_size: -; j_call: TRBJ2-7; v_call: TRBV7-9; d_call: TRBD1; cdr3_aa: CASSAAPRQGSYEQYF; cdr3_nt: TGTGCCAGCAGCGCGGCACCCAGACAGGGCTCTTACGAGCAGTACTTC
clone_size: -; j_call: TRBJ1-4; v_call: TRBV19; d_call: -; cdr3_aa: CASALSWASTSDEKLFF; cdr3_nt: TGTGCCAGTGCGTTGAGTTGGGCATCAACCAGTGATGAAAAACTGTTTTTT
clone_size: -; j_call: TRBJ1-2; v_call: TRBV20-1; d_call: -; cdr3_aa: CSASNSYGYTF; cdr3_nt: TGCAGTGCTAGTAACAGCTATGGCTACACCTTC
clone_size: -; j_call: TRBJ2-1; v_call: TRBV2; d_call: TRBD2; cdr3_aa: CASSPRTSRFSSVWSSGYNEQFF; cdr3_nt: TGTGCCAGCAGTCCTAGGACTAGCCGTTTTTCTTCCGTATGGTCGTCCGGATACAATGAGCAGTTCTTC
clone_size: -; j_call: TRBJ1-2; v_call: TRBV11-2; d_call: -; cdr3_aa: CASSSLRRVGLGYGYTF; cdr3_nt: TGTGCCAGCAGCTCCTTGCGCAGGGTGGGGTTGGGTTATGGCTACACCTTC
clone_size: -; j_call: TRBJ2-5; v_call: TRBV6-5; d_call: TRBD2; cdr3_aa: CASSWTSGGAGKTQYF; cdr3_nt: TGTGCCAGCAGTTGGACTAGCGGGGGGGCCGGGAAGACCCAGTACTTC
clone_size: -; j_call: TRBJ1-2; v_call: TRBV6-4; d_call: -; cdr3_aa: CASSAGGNYGYTF; cdr3_nt: TGTGCCAGCAGTGCGGGTGGGAACTATGGCTACACCTTC
clone_size: few; j_call: TRBJ1-2; v_call: TRBV19; d_call: TRBD1; cdr3_aa: CASTDRDSVLYGYTF; cdr3_nt: TGTGCCAGTACCGATCGGGACAGCGTTCTCTATGGCTACACCTTC
clone_size: once; j_call: TRBJ1-5; v_call: TRBV11-3; d_call: -; cdr3_aa: CASSLEGAYQPQHF; cdr3_nt: TGTGCCAGCAGCTTAGAAGGGGCGTACCAGCCCCAGCATTTT
clone_size: -; j_call: TRBJ2-3; v_call: TRBV19; d_call: TRBD1; cdr3_aa: CASSTQTGASTDTQYF; cdr3_nt: TGTGCCAGTAGTACCCAAACAGGGGCGAGCACAGATACGCAGTATTTT
clone_size: -; j_call: TRBJ1-2; v_call: TRBV10-3; d_call: -; cdr3_aa: CASRVGTARYGYTF; cdr3_nt: TGTGCCAGTCGGGTGGGGACCGCTCGCTATGGCTACACCTTC